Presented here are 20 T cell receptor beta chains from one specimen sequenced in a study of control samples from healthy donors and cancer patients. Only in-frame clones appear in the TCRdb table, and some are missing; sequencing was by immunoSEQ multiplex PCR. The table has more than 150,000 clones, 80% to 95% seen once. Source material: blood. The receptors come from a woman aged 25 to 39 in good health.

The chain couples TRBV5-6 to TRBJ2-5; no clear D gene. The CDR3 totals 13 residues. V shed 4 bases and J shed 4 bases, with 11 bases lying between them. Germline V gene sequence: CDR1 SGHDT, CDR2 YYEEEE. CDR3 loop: CASSHRTGETQYF. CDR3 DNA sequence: TGTGCCAGCAGCCATCGGACGGGAGAGACCCAGTACTTC.

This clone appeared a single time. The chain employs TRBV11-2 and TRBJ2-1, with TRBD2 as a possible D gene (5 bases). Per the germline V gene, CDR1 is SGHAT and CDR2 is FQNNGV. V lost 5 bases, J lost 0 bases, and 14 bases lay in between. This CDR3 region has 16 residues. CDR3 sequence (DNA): TGTGCCAGCAGCCCCCCAGGCGGGTTCTCCTACAATGAGCAGTTCTTC. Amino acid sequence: CASSPPGGFSYNEQFF.

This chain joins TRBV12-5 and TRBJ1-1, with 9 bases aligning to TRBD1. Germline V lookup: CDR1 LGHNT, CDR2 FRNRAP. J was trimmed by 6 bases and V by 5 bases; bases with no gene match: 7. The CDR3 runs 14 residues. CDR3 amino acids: CASGPGQGSAEAFF. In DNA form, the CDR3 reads TGTGCTAGTGGTCCAGGACAGGGGTCCGCTGAAGCTTTCTTT.

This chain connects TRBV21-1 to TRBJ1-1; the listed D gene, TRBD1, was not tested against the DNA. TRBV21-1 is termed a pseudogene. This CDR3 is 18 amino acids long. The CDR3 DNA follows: TGTGCCAGCAGCAAGTTGGGTGTGAGGGGGCCCATGAACACTGAAGCTTTCTTT. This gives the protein CASSKLGVRGPMNTEAFF.

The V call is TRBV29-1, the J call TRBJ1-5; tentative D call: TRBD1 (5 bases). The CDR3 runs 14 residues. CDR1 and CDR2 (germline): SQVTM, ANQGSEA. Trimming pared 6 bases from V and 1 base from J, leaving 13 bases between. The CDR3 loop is CSVRLDSSNQPQHF. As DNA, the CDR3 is TGCAGCGTCCGGCTAGACAGCAGCAATCAGCCCCAGCATTTT. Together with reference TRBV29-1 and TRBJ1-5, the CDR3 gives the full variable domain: SAVISQKPSRDICQRGTSLTIQCQVDSQVTMMFWYRQQPGQSLTLIATANQGSEATYESGFVIDKFPISRPNLTFSTLTVSNMSPEDSSIYLCSVRLDSSNQPQHFGDGTRLSIL.

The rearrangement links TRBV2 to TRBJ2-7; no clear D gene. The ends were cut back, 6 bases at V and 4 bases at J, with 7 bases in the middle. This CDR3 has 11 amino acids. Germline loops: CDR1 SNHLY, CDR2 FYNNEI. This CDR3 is CASRPQYEQYF. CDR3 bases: TGTGCCAGCAGGCCCCAGTACGAGCAGTACTTC.

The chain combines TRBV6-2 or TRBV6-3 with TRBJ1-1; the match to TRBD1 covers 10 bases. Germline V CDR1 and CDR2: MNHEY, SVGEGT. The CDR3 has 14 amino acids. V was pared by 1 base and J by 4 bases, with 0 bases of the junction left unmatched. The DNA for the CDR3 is TGTGCCAGCAGTTACTGGACAGGGGGCACTGAAGCTTTCTTT. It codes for CASSYWTGGTEAFF.

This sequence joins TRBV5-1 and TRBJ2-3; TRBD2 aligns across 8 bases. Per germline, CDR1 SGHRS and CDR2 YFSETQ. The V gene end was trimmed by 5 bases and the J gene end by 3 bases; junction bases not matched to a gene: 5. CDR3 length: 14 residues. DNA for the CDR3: TGCGCCAGCAGAAGAGCGGGGGCAACAGATACGCAGTATTTT. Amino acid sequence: CASRRAGATDTQYF.

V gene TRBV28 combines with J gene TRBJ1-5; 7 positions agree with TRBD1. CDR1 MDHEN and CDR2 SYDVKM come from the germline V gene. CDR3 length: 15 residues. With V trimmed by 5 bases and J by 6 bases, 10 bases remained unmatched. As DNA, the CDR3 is TGTGCCAGCAGTCCAGGGGGGCTCGAGAGTCAGCCCCAGCATTTT. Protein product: CASSPGGLESQPQHF.

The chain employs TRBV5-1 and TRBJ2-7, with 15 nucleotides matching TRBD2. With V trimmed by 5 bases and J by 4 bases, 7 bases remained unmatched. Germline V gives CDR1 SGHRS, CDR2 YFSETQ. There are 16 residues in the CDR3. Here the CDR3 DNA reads TGCGCCAGCAGGTGGGGACTAGCGGGAGGAGTGTACGAGCAGTACTTC. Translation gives CASRWGLAGGVYEQYF. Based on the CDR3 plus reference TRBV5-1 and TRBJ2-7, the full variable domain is KAGVTQTPRYLIKTRGQQVTLSCSPISGHRSVSWYQQTPGQGLQFLFEYFSETQRNKGNFPGRFSGRQFSNSRSEMNVSTLELGDSALYLCASRWGLAGGVYEQYFGPGTRLTVT.

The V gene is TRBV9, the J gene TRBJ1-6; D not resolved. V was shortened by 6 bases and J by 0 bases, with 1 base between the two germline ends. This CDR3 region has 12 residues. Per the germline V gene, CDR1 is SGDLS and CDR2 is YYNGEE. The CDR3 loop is CASNSYNSPLHF. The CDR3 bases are TGTGCCAGCAACTCCTATAATTCACCCCTCCACTTT.

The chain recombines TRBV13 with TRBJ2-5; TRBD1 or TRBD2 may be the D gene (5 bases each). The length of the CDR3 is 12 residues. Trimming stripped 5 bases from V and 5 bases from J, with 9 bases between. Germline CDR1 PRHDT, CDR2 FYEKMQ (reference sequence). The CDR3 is CASSRDPETQYF. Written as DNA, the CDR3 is TGTGCCAGCAGCCGGGACCCTGAGACCCAGTACTTC.

The CDR3 region is CASSAGPGSPLHF. CDR3 DNA sequence: TGCGCCAGCAGCGCCGGACCGGGTTCACCCCTCCACTTT. This chain links TRBV5-1 with TRBJ1-6; D is uncertain. V dropped 4 bases and J dropped 9 bases, with 11 bases sitting between them. This CDR3 region has 13 residues. Germline CDR1 reads SGHRS; CDR2 reads YFSETQ.

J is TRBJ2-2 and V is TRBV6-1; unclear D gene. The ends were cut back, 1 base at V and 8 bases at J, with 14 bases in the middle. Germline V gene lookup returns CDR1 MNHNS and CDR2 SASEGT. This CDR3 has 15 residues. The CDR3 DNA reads TGTGCCAGCAGTGAAGTAGATCTCGGCTGGGGGGAGCTGTTTTTT. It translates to CASSEVDLGWGELFF.

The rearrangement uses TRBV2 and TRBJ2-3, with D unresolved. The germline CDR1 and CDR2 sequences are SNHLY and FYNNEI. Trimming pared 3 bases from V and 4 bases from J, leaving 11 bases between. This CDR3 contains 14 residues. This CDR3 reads CASSDHAASDTQYF. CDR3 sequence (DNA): TGTGCCAGCAGTGACCATGCGGCATCAGATACGCAGTATTTT.

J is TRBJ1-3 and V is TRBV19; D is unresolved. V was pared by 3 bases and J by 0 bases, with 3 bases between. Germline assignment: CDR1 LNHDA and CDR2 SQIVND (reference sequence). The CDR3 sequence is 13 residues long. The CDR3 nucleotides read TGTGCCAGTAGTATTGGCTCTGGAAACACCATATATTTT. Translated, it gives CASSIGSGNTIYF. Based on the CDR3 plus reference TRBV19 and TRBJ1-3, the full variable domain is DGGITQSPKYLFRKEGQNVTLSCEQNLNHDAMYWYRQDPGQGLRLIYYSQIVNDFQKGDIAEGYSVSREKKESFPLTVTSAQKNPTAFYLCASSIGSGNTIYFGEGSWLTVV.

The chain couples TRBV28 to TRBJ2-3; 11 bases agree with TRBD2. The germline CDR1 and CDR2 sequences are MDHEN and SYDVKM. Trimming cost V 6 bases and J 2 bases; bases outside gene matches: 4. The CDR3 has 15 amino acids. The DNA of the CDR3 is TGTGCCAGCAGAGTAGCGGGAGGGGTCACAGATACGCAGTATTTT. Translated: CASRVAGGVTDTQYF.

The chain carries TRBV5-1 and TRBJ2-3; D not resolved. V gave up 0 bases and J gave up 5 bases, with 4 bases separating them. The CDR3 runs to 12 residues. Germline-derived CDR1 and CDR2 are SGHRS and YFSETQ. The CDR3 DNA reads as TGCGCCAGCAGCTTGGGAGGAGATACGCAGTATTTT. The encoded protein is CASSLGGDTQYF.

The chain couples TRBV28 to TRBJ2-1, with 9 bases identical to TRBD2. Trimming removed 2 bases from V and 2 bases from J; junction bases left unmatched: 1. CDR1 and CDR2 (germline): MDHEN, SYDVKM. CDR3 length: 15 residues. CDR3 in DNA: TGTGCCAGCAGTTTAGGCGGGAGGGCCTACAATGAGCAGTTCTTC. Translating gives CASSLGGRAYNEQFF.

The chain's CDR3 is CASSLYTEAFF. DNA for the CDR3: TGTGCCAGCAGTTTGTACACTGAAGCTTTCTTT. V usage is TRBV28 and J usage is TRBJ1-1; D not resolved. This CDR3 is built from 11 residues. CDR1 and CDR2 (germline): MDHEN, SYDVKM. The V gene lost 3 bases and the J gene lost 3 bases, with 2 bases spanning the gap.